The present T cell receptor beta chain was sequenced within a study of cytomegalovirus exposure and HLA in healthy donors. This clone was counted between two and nine times. The CDR3 totals 16 residues. V lost 0 bases to trimming and J lost 0 bases, with 7 bases between them. Germline-derived CDR1 and CDR2 are SGHRS and YFSETQ. PCR employed 60 Vbeta and 13 Jbeta primers. The method was immunoSEQ multiplex PCR; TCRdb's version includes in-frame clones alone and lacks a portion of them. In the table there are just over 150,000 clones, 86% of which are singletons. The sample consisted of PBMCs. This sequence joins TRBV5-1 and TRBJ2-6; D not certain. This receptor was obtained from a woman between 18 and 29 years old in good health and CMV-seronegative. This CDR3 reads CASSLDTNSGANVLTF. CDR3 sequence (DNA): TGCGCCAGCAGCTTGGATACAAACTCTGGGGCCAACGTCCTGACTTTC.